The clone carrying this T cell receptor (beta chain) was found a few times. Antigen: not known. Clones were read by immunoSEQ multiplex PCR, and TCRdb kept only the in-frame ones, dropping some. The sample has some 200,000 clones, approximately 89% seen once. This entry comes from a study of cytomegalovirus exposure and HLA in healthy donors. Findings of the study overall: According to a subsequent analysis, TCR clusters identified in the first cohort showed a tendency to co-occur across the roughly 110 validation repertoires. In vitro, a few CMV-associated chains proved specific for CMV antigens.

The CDR3 consists of 12 residues. CDR1 is SNHLY and CDR2 is FYNNEI in the germline V gene. Trimming left V 8 bases short and J 5 bases short, with 12 bases between. Material: PBMCs. This receptor was taken from a man aged 25-40 years in good health and CMV-seropositive. V is TRBV2 and J is TRBJ2-5; no firm D call. The CDR3 protein is CASPEYRETQYF. The CDR3 nucleotides read TGTGCCAGCCCGGAGTATAGGGAGACCCAGTACTTC.